Sequencing of this T cell receptor (beta chain) was carried out in a study of cytomegalovirus exposure and HLA in healthy donors. Regarding the study as a whole: Reports described diagnosis of cytomegalovirus status by the classifier as highly specific and sensitive.

For this clone: Its antigen is currently unknown.

TCRdb keeps only in-frame clones here, not all; method: immunoSEQ multiplex PCR. This table has 66,000 or so clones, approximately 96% appearing once. The length of the CDR3 is 15 residues. Trimming removed 0 bases from V and 4 bases from J; junction bases left unmatched: 4. Germline lookup yields CDR1 SGDLS and CDR2 YYNGEE. V usage is TRBV9 and J usage is TRBJ1-5; 7 nucleotides match TRBD1. Sequencing was done on a sample of PBMCs. This receptor was taken from a woman aged 18-29 years in good health and CMV-seropositive. This CDR3 is CASSVGDRENQPQHF. Here the CDR3 DNA reads TGTGCCAGCAGCGTAGGTGACAGGGAAAATCAGCCCCAGCATTTT.